The rows below give T cell receptor beta chains drawn from one sample of a study of cytomegalovirus exposure and HLA in healthy donors. Sequencing was performed with immunoSEQ multiplex PCR; in TCRdb, only in-frame clones are kept and a portion is missing. The table includes 95,000 to 100,000 clones, approximately 80% detected once. Material: PBMCs. All receptors derive from a middle-aged man in good health and CMV-seronegative. Both conserved end residues are part of each CDR3. Each record gives: J gene, V gene, clone size, D gene, CDR3 protein, CDR3 DNA. D genes are given only for firm matches. Part of the rows lack a size; the others show once, few, many or a class for expanded clones.

TRBJ1-2	TRBV7-8	-	TRBD1	CASSTGGGQSLHGYTF	TGTGCCAGCAGCACCGGGGGGGGACAGAGTCTCCATGGCTACACCTTC
TRBJ2-6	TRBV19	-	TRBD1	CASSMVRGLSSGANVLTF	TGTGCCAGTAGTATGGTCAGGGGGCTCTCCTCTGGGGCCAACGTCCTAACTTTC
TRBJ1-6	TRBV28	-	TRBD1	CASSPRQGNNNSPLHF	TGTGCCAGCAGTCCCAGACAGGGGAACAATAATTCACCCCTCCACTTT
TRBJ2-1	TRBV27	once	-	CASSFQALYNEQFF	TGTGCCAGCAGTTTTCAGGCCCTCTACAATGAGCAGTTCTTC
TRBJ2-1	TRBV5-1	-	TRBD2	CASSLRPSGRADNEQFF	TGCGCCAGCAGCTTGCGTCCTAGCGGGAGGGCCGACAATGAGCAGTTCTTC
TRBJ2-7	TRBV5-1	-	-	CASSSDPSSYEQYF	TGCGCCAGCAGCTCTGATCCCAGCTCCTACGAGCAGTACTTC
TRBJ1-6	TRBV30	-	TRBD1	CAHGTGGGNSPLHF	TGTGCCCACGGGACAGGGGGCGGGAATTCACCCCTCCACTTT
TRBJ1-2	TRBV7-9	-	-	CASSLGSGGDYGYTF	TGTGCCAGCAGCTTAGGATCGGGGGGCGACTATGGCTACACCTTC
TRBJ1-4	TRBV5-1	-	TRBD1	CASSLAGGTEKLFF	TGCGCCAGCAGCTTGGCAGGGGGCACTGAAAAACTGTTTTTT
TRBJ1-4	TRBV2	-	-	CASGETGNEKLFF	TGTGCCAGCGGGGAGACAGGCAATGAAAAACTGTTTTTT
TRBJ2-2	TRBV5-1	few	-	CASSLVRLNTGELFF	TGCGCCAGCAGCTTGGTTCGACTCAACACCGGGGAGCTGTTTTTT
TRBJ2-3	TRBV27	-	TRBD2	CASSYLAGASTDTQYF	TGTGCCAGCAGTTACCTAGCGGGGGCTAGCACAGATACGCAGTATTTT
TRBJ2-3	TRBV27	-	TRBD2	CASSLPRIKLAGDPDTQYF	TGTGCCAGCAGTTTGCCCCGAATTAAACTAGCGGGAGATCCAGATACGCAGTATTTT
TRBJ2-7	TRBV5-1	-	-	CASSSATRDKTYEQYF	TGCGCCAGCAGCTCGGCTACTCGGGACAAAACCTACGAGCAGTACTTC
TRBJ2-5	TRBV2	many	-	CASREGAWEETQYF	TGTGCCAGCCGGGAGGGGGCGTGGGAAGAGACCCAGTACTTC
TRBJ2-7	TRBV5-1	-	TRBD1	CASSLSGGTGTYEQYF	TGCGCCAGCAGCCTTTCGGGCGGGACAGGGACCTACGAGCAGTACTTC
TRBJ1-3	TRBV30	-	-	CAWTDRTSSGNTIYF	TGTGCCTGGACGGATAGGACAAGCTCTGGAAACACCATATATTTT
TRBJ2-1	TRBV29-1	-	-	CSVEPSSYNEQFF	TGCAGCGTTGAACCGAGCTCCTACAATGAGCAGTTCTTC
TRBJ2-3	TRBV18	once	-	CASSPNRASTDTQYF	TGTGCCAGCTCACCAAACAGGGCTTCCACAGATACGCAGTATTTT
TRBJ2-7	TRBV18	once	-	CASSLGLAYEQYF	TGTGCCAGCTCACTCGGACTTGCCTACGAGCAGTACTTC
TRBJ1-1	TRBV2	few	TRBD1	CASNRDRGMNTEAFF	TGTGCCAGCAATCGCGACAGGGGCATGAACACTGAAGCTTTCTTT
TRBJ2-1	TRBV11-3	-	-	CASSPRGFPYNEQFF	TGTGCCAGCAGCCCGAGGGGGTTCCCCTACAATGAGCAGTTCTTC
TRBJ2-1	TRBV5-1	few	TRBD2	CASSFGLAGSNEQFF	TGCGCCAGCAGCTTTGGACTAGCGGGGAGTAATGAGCAGTTCTTC
TRBJ1-1	TRBV2	-	-	CASSTGFQTEAFF	TGTGCCAGCAGCACAGGGTTCCAAACTGAAGCTTTCTTT